The 21 T cell receptor beta chains below were found in one sample sequenced in a study of patients and donors after allogeneic stem cell transplantation. TCRdb used MiXCR to reprocess the RT-PCR reads, holding one entry per CDR3 protein. The sample shows about a million distinct CDR3 sequences, approximately 18% of them seen only once. The specimen sequenced was blood, either unsorted or a sorted T cell fraction (not recorded which). The receptor source for this set is a human donor who was either an allogeneic HSCT recipient or a stem cell or donor lymphocyte infusion donor (not recorded which). It is not recorded whose cells these are; they may come from a transplant donor.

This chain uses TRBV20-1 with TRBJ1-4; possible D gene TRBD1, 6 bases. The ends were cut back, 7 bases at V and 5 bases at J, with 20 bases in the middle. Per the germline V gene, CDR1 is DFQATT and CDR2 is SNEGSKA (reference sequence). The CDR3 length is 15 residues. The CDR3 region is CSVLVPAGQNEKLFF. The CDR3 DNA sequence: TGCAGTGTCCTGGTTCCAGCGGGACAAAATGAAAAACTGTTTTTT.

The chain recombines TRBV11-2 with TRBJ1-2, with 9 nucleotides matching TRBD1. The CDR3 covers 16 residues. The germline V gene has CDR1 SGHAT and CDR2 FQNNGV. The ends lost 5 bases at V and 4 bases at J; junction bases unmatched: 11. CDR3 amino acids: CASSRIGTGMRYGYTF. The CDR3 DNA follows: TGTGCCAGCAGCCGTATCGGGACAGGGATGCGCTATGGCTACACCTTC.

The chain couples TRBV6-2 or TRBV6-3 to TRBJ1-4; D not resolved. The V end lost 6 bases, the J end lost 8 bases, and 10 bases lay between the germline ends. CDR3 length: 12 amino acids. Germline-derived CDR1 and CDR2 are MNHEY and SVGEGT. The CDR3 DNA follows: TGTGCCAGCAGATCCGCGGTGGAAAAACTGTTTTTT. Translation: CASRSAVEKLFF.

J is TRBJ2-3 and V is TRBV27; 10 bases are shared with TRBD2. From germline, CDR1 is MNHEY and CDR2 SMNVEV (reference sequence). CDR3 length: 14 residues. V lost 8 bases, J lost 3 bases, and 5 bases stayed unmatched. CDR3 sequence reads: CASVASGSTDTQYF. In DNA, the CDR3 is TGTGCCAGCGTCGCTAGCGGGAGTACAGATACGCAGTATTTT.

The rearrangement uses TRBV5-1 and TRBJ2-2; 14 nucleotides match TRBD2. Germline-derived CDR1 and CDR2 are SGHRS and YFSETQ. CDR3 length: 19 amino acids. With 3 bases clipped from V and 5 bases from J, the junction kept 12 bases outside the gene matches. The CDR3 nucleotides read TGCGCCAGCAGCTACACATCGGGGACTAGCGGGAGAACTACCGGGGAGCTGTTTTTT. Translating gives CASSYTSGTSGRTTGELFF.

The chain is built from TRBV25-1 and TRBJ2-4; 8 bases are shared with TRBD1. The trim removed 4 bases at V and 0 bases at J, leaving 17 bases unmatched. Germline V lookup: CDR1 MGHDK, CDR2 SYGVNS. This CDR3 has 20 amino acids. Written as DNA, the CDR3 is TGTGCCAGCAGTGGAATAGGACAGGGTCGAGGGGGTCTAGCCAAAAACATTCAGTACTTC. Translating gives CASSGIGQGRGGLAKNIQYF.

This chain joins TRBV20-1 and TRBJ2-3, with 8 bases fitting TRBD1. CDR3 length: 12 amino acids. The germline gives CDR1 DFQATT, CDR2 SNEGSKA (reference sequence). The V segment lost 8 bases and the J segment 3 bases; nucleotides outside the gene matches: 4. The CDR3 bases are TGCAGTTCCAGGGGGCGGACAGATACGCAGTATTTT. It specifies CSSRGRTDTQYF.

The chain links TRBV9 to TRBJ2-7; TRBD1 is a possible D gene (5 bases). The CDR3 length is 14 residues. CDR1 is SGDLS and CDR2 is YYNGEE in the germline V gene. The V and J ends lost 0 bases and 6 bases respectively, with 13 bases between them. Written as DNA, the CDR3 is TGTGCCAGCAGCGTAGTTGGGGAAGGGGCCGAGCAGTACTTC. Protein sequence: CASSVVGEGAEQYF.

This clonotype was detected only a few times. The J gene is TRBJ2-7, the V gene TRBV10-3, with no clear D. Trimming pared 2 bases from V and 1 base from J, leaving 9 bases between. Per the germline V gene, CDR1 is ENHRY and CDR2 is SYGVKD. The CDR3 consists of 14 residues. DNA for the CDR3: TGTGCCATCAGTGAGCGGTGGTCATCCTACGAGCAGTACTTC. It translates to CAISERWSSYEQYF.

This clonotype was observed a handful of times. This chain uses TRBV3-1 with TRBJ2-2, with 11 nucleotides matching TRBD2. V shed 4 bases, J shed 4 bases, and the junction held 5 bases outside the gene matches. Germline V gene sequence: CDR1 LGHDT, CDR2 YNNKEL (reference sequence). This CDR3 has 16 residues. The CDR3 DNA reads as TGTGCCAGCAGCCGTAGCGGGAGGGCAAGCACCGGGGAGCTGTTTTTT. Translated, it gives CASSRSGRASTGELFF. The full variable domain, completed using reference TRBV3-1 and TRBJ2-2, is DTAVSQTPKYLVTQMGNDKSIKCEQNLGHDTMYWYKQDSKKFLKIMFSYNNKELIINETVPNRFSPKSPDKAHLNLHINSLELGDSAVYFCASSRSGRASTGELFFGEGSRLTVL.

This clonotype was seen more than once but under ten times. The genes are TRBV5-1 and TRBJ1-6; D not resolved. The CDR3 sequence is 16 residues long. With 1 base removed from V and 0 bases from J, the gap between germline ends came to 8 bases. The germline CDR1 and CDR2 sequences are SGHRS and YFSETQ. The chain's CDR3 is CASSLSGNSYNSPLHF. DNA of the CDR3: TGCGCCAGCAGCTTGTCGGGAAACTCCTATAATTCACCCCTCCACTTT.

This clonotype has a handful of counts. The rearrangement uses TRBV10-3 and TRBJ2-7; maybe TRBD1 (5 bases). V lost 6 bases and J 2 bases, leaving 14 bases between the germline ends. The CDR3 consists of 14 residues. CDR1 is ENHRY, CDR2 SYGVKD, per germline. The CDR3 here is CAIRSAGFPYEQYF. CDR3 sequence (DNA): TGTGCCATCAGGAGCGCAGGGTTCCCCTACGAGCAGTACTTC.

With respect to this clonotype: This clone may be a read error of a much larger clone one base away. The CDR3 coding sequence is TGCAGTGCTAGTGTGTCCTCGAACACTGAAGCTTACTTT. Protein: CSASVSSNTEAYF. The rearrangement uses TRBV20-1 and TRBJ1-1, with D unclear. The length of the CDR3 is 13 residues. Germline values: CDR1 DFQATT, CDR2 SNEGSKA (reference sequence).

V is TRBV6-1 and J is TRBJ2-6, with a tentative D call TRBD2 (7 bases). V was shortened by 7 bases and J by 3 bases, with 13 bases between the two germline ends. This CDR3 comprises 15 residues. Germline CDR1 is MNHNS and CDR2 is SASEGT. The CDR3 DNA reads TGTGCCAGCATGGGGGGGCGTGGTGGGGCCAACGTCCTGACTTTC. It codes for CASMGGRGGANVLTF.

The chain has TRBV29-1 and TRBJ2-5; D unclear. This CDR3 region has 13 residues. Trimming removed 7 bases at V and 0 bases at J, with 12 bases between. Germline values: CDR1 SQVTM, CDR2 ANQGSEA. DNA for the CDR3: TGCAGCGCCGACCTAACAAACCAAGAGACCCAGTACTTC. Protein sequence: CSADLTNQETQYF.

V is TRBV5-1 and J is TRBJ2-7, with D perhaps TRBD1 (6 bases). Germline CDR1 and CDR2: SGHRS and YFSETQ. The CDR3 spans 13 residues. V lost 2 bases and J 6 bases, leaving 12 bases between the germline ends. The CDR3 nucleotides read TGCGCCAGCAGCTTTCCAGGGGCCGCCGAGCAGTACTTC. Protein product: CASSFPGAAEQYF.

This chain uses TRBV12-3 or TRBV12-4 with TRBJ2-5, with D unresolved. The CDR3 extends over 14 amino acids. V was clipped by 7 bases and J by 3 bases, with 15 bases between them. CDR3 nucleotides: TGTGCCAGCAACGGACGGCATACGAAAGAGACCCAGTACTTC. Its translation is CASNGRHTKETQYF.

The chain couples TRBV6-5 to TRBJ1-1; D may be TRBD1 (5 bases). Trimming left V 0 bases short and J 1 base short, with 12 bases between. CDR1 and CDR2 from the germline V gene are MNHEY and SVGAGI. The CDR3 length is 16 residues. CDR3 loop: CASSYSGAKKNTEAFF. CDR3 in DNA: TGTGCCAGCAGTTACTCAGGGGCTAAAAAGAACACTGAAGCTTTCTTT.

This clonotype was seen many times. This rearrangement joins TRBV5-5 to TRBJ2-1; weak D call: TRBD1 (5 bases). Per germline, CDR1 SGHKS and CDR2 YYEKEE (reference sequence). The CDR3 is 12 amino acids. V was pared by 3 bases and J by 9 bases, with 10 bases between. The CDR3 protein is CASSSQGLEQFF. In DNA, the CDR3 is TGTGCCAGCAGCTCCCAGGGTCTTGAGCAGTTCTTC.

This clonotype was counted ten times or more. The V gene is TRBV12-3 or TRBV12-4, the J gene TRBJ1-1, with 9 bases lining up with TRBD1. This CDR3 comprises 15 residues. J was trimmed by 10 bases and V by 6 bases; bases with no gene match: 15. The CDR3, as DNA: TGTGCCAGCAGGGGACAGGGTTGGCAGCCAAGAAGAGCTTTCTTT. Its protein product is CASRGQGWQPRRAFF.

CDR3 bases: TGTGCCAGCAGTTTTGGGCCAGCGAACACCGGGGAGCTGTTTTTT. It specifies CASSFGPANTGELFF. The chain is built from TRBV12-3 or TRBV12-4 and TRBJ2-2, with no clear D. Trimming took off 3 bases at V and 0 bases at J, with 8 bases between the two ends. The CDR3 is 15 residues long.